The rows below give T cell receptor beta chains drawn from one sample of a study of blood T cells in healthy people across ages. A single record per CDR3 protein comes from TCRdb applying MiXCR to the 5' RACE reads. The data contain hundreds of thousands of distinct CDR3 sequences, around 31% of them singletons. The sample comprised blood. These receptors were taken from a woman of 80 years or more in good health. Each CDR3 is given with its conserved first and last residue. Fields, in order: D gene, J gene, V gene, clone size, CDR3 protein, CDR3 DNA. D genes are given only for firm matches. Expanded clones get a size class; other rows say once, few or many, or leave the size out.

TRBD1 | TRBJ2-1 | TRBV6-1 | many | CASRSGTGGYNEQFF | TGTGCCAGCAGATCCGGGACAGGGGGCTACAATGAGCAGTTCTTC
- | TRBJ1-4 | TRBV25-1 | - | CASSEFQGIPRLGEKLFF | TGTGCCAGCAGTGAATTTCAGGGTATACCTCGCCTTGGGGAAAAACTGTTTTTT
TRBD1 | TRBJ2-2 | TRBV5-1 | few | CAGSPGQGITGELFF | TGCGCCGGCAGCCCGGGACAGGGGATCACCGGGGAGCTGTTTTTT
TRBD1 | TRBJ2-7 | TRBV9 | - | CASSARGPPYEQYF | TGTGCCAGCAGCGCCAGGGGGCCCCCCTACGAGCAGTACTTC
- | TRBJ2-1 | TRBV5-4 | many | CASSPREPYNEQFF | TGTGCCAGCAGCCCCCGGGAGCCTTACAATGAGCAGTTCTTC
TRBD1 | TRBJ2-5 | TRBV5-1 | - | CASSIGTGGGETQYF | TGCGCCAGCAGCATAGGGACAGGGGGCGGTGAGACCCAGTACTTC
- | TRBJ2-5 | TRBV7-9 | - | CASSLDGQPQETQYF | TGTGCCAGCAGCCTCGACGGACAGCCCCAAGAGACCCAGTACTTC
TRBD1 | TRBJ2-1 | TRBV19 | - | CASSTTGTGGMNEQFF | TGTGCCAGTAGTACCACCGGGACAGGGGGAATGAATGAGCAGTTCTTC
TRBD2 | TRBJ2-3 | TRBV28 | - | CASSEPAGGISDTQYF | TGTGCCAGCAGTGAACCCGCGGGGGGGATATCAGATACGCAGTATTTT
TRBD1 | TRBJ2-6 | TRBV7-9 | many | CASSFRQGVTFSGANVLTF | TGTGCCAGCAGCTTTCGACAGGGGGTGACCTTCTCTGGGGCCAACGTCCTGACTTTC
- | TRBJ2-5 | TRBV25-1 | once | CASRVGGTQYF | TGTGCCAGCAGGGTTGGAGGGACCCAGTACTTC
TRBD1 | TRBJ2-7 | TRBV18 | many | CASSPDGQGNIYEQYF | TGTGCCAGCTCACCCGACGGACAGGGGAACATCTACGAGCAGTACTTC
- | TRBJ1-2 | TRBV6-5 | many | CASSYSSRGLGRGYTF | TGTGCCAGCAGTTACTCGAGCAGGGGCCTGGGCAGGGGCTACACCTTC
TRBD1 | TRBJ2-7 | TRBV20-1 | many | CSARPPFFGQGREQYF | TGCAGTGCTAGGCCCCCCTTCTTTGGACAGGGTCGCGAGCAGTACTTC
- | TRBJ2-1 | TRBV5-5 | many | CASSGGLFDEQFF | TGTGCCAGCAGCGGGGGGCTTTTCGATGAGCAGTTCTTC